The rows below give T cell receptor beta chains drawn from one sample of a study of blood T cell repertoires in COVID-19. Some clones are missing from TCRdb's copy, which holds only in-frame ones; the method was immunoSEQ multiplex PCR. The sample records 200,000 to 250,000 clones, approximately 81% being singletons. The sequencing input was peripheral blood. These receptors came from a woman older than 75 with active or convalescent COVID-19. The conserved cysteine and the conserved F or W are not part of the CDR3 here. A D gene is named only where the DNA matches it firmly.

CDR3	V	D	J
ASSLAVLAVTDTQY	TRBV5-1	TRBD2	TRBJ2-3
ASSPGQGGTDTQY	TRBV7-9	TRBD1	TRBJ2-3
ASSQDSAGTSGNTIY	TRBV4-1	.	TRBJ1-3
ASSIDRGRSAEAF	TRBV19	TRBD1	TRBJ1-1
AIGGYNEKLF	TRBV10-3	.	TRBJ1-4
ASSGGLAAEETQY	TRBV2	TRBD2	TRBJ2-5
ASSPPGTGTYEQY	TRBV5-1	TRBD1	TRBJ2-7
AINPGQGYEQY	TRBV10-3	TRBD1	TRBJ2-7
ASSTGQAANTGELF	TRBV19	TRBD1	TRBJ2-2
ASSPPGRGYT	TRBV28	.	TRBJ1-2
ASSVEGGRGGYT	TRBV9	TRBD1	TRBJ1-2
ASSQGDSLSPEQY	TRBV27	TRBD1	TRBJ2-7
ASSRARTGVREQF	TRBV7-2	TRBD1	TRBJ2-1
ASSPLGGGRSYEQY	TRBV4-1	.	TRBJ2-7
ASSLNGLADRETQY	TRBV7-3	TRBD2	TRBJ2-5
ASSLEGTRIETQY	TRBV11-2	TRBD2	TRBJ2-5
ASSLAGTGDFTGELF	TRBV5-1	TRBD1	TRBJ2-2
ASSLGPGSPGNTIY	TRBV5-6	.	TRBJ1-3
ASSQRGVQGYNEQF	TRBV4-3	.	TRBJ2-1
ASSPRSSGRLTDTQY	TRBV19	TRBD2	TRBJ2-3
ASSPGGPNNQPQH	TRBV7-2	.	TRBJ1-5
AFRPEGTQY	TRBV30	.	TRBJ2-5
ASSLGTGGVNEQF	TRBV7-7	TRBD1	TRBJ2-1
ASSSGTGVQETQY	TRBV7-3	TRBD1	TRBJ2-5
SASPGYQNTEAF	TRBV20-1	.	TRBJ1-1
ASSSQTGLQETQY	TRBV7-3	.	TRBJ2-5
ASSPRPVGGNTIY	TRBV7-2	.	TRBJ1-3
AISATRGGYT	TRBV10-3	.	TRBJ1-2
ASSAQGANEKLF	TRBV5-1	.	TRBJ1-4
ATSDSRSTGELF	TRBV24-1	.	TRBJ2-2